This T cell receptor beta chain is from a study of blood T cell repertoires in COVID-19. Measured with immunoSEQ multiplex PCR; TCRdb has only the in-frame clones, and not every one. The sample carries 350,000 or so clones, about 90% recorded once. The CDR3 is 15 amino acids. Trimming removed 5 bases from V and 3 bases from J; junction bases left unmatched: 9. Germline V CDR1 and CDR2: SNHLY, FYNNEI. The specimen sequenced was PBMCs or T cells enriched from blood (not recorded which). The origin of this receptor is a woman in her 30s who had recovered from COVID-19. This sequence joins TRBV2 and TRBJ2-7, with 8 bases that match TRBD1. The CDR3 region has the DNA TGTGCCAGCAGTCCCTCTCTTGGACAGGGCTACGAGCAGTACTTC. Amino acid sequence: CASSPSLGQGYEQYF.